Listed below are T cell receptor beta chains from one sample, sequenced in a study of patients and donors after allogeneic stem cell transplantation. TCRdb reprocessed the RT-PCR reads with MiXCR, giving one entry per CDR3 protein. The sample has fewer than 500,000 distinct CDR3 sequences; roughly 17% are singletons. What was sequenced was blood, either unsorted or a sorted T cell fraction (not recorded which). These receptors originate from a human donor who was either an allogeneic HSCT recipient or a stem cell or donor lymphocyte infusion donor (not recorded which). It is not recorded whose cells these are; they may come from a transplant donor. Each CDR3 is given without its conserved first and last residue.

CDR3 length | V gene | CDR3 protein
14 | TRBV9 | ASSVLAGGPPDTQY
14 | TRBV5-1 | ASSLELAGAYNEQF
12 | TRBV7-2 | ASSLERWGTEAF
10 | TRBV5-1 | ASSLATDTQY
12 | TRBV29-1 | SVEVDRRSKEQY
13 | TRBV5-1 | ASSLGDYGKETQY
11 | TRBV20-1 | SASKTGKEQQY
14 | TRBV7-8 | ASSLGSGDRQLEAF
11 | TRBV24-1 | ATSDLRDNEQF
14 | TRBV20-1 | SAQTSGGARQETQY
11 | TRBV12-3/TRBV12-4 | ASSLLSTDAQY
15 | TRBV5-1 | ASSLDAGRQRNTEAF
14 | TRBV18 | ASSPSDRSSENEQF
17 | TRBV11-2 | ASSLDRLAGGPGQGEQY
16 | TRBV11-2 | ASSPGEGSLSSYNEQF
15 | TRBV6-1 | ASSKDRPTGAKNIQY
10 | TRBV20-1 | SASTSGYEQY
14 | TRBV12-3/TRBV12-4 | ASSRTSGGGTGELF
13 | TRBV7-2 | ASSLRGPMNTEAF
11 | TRBV20-1 | SASGQANEKLF
12 | TRBV27 | ASSLSGGGRLLF
10 | TRBV4-3 | ASSQDGQGED
13 | TRBV5-6 | ASTIGLTSYNEQF
12 | TRBV29-1 | SVLDRGKNTEAF
10 | TRBV11-3 | ASSGQSYEQY
12 | TRBV5-1 | ASSPDRGNTEAF
14 | TRBV24-1 | ATSDLGGAGANVLT
15 | TRBV9 | ASSVTRGPAAGETQY
10 | TRBV3-1 | ASSHTPRTQY
16 | TRBV4-1 | ASSTPLMTSGGPYEQY
13 | TRBV6-1 | ASKFTQEKTGELF
12 | TRBV20-1 | SGTRTQGKFPLH
17 | TRBV5-1 | ASRRSPSGGAIIADTQY
14 | TRBV5-6 | ASSLGTGYSNQPQH
11 | TRBV6-2/TRBV6-3 | AVGRQPKNIQY
13 | TRBV12-5 | ASGPGQGLLGEQY
14 | TRBV6-5 | ASSYLRQDFNSPLH
13 | TRBV5-1 | ASRRDTSSNTEAF
12 | TRBV7-2 | ASSPDSFSYEQD
11 | TRBV12-3/TRBV12-4 | ASRAGTPRGQY
14 | TRBV12-3/TRBV12-4 | ASSPPGNGPNTEAF
14 | TRBV5-1 | ASSQFPGQGANEQY
12 | TRBV3-1 | ASSQATTNTEAF
12 | TRBV6-1 | ASLNGGPWETQY
13 | TRBV19 | ASSIDHGTNYEQY
15 | TRBV12-3/TRBV12-4 | ASSFGAGGHLLNEQF
13 | TRBV11-2 | ASSTTSGGANEQF
13 | TRBV20-1 | SARQGQTALYEQY
11 | TRBV13 | ASSSTANYGYT
15 | TRBV7-2 | ASSLHSRLAGVETQY
12 | TRBV21-1 | ASRGTVDLYEQY
13 | TRBV18 | ASSQDRGRNQPQH
13 | TRBV27 | ASSYEGSSKNIQY
11 | TRBV19 | ASSIPAGVEQF
12 | TRBV7-2 | ASTVDPQAYEQY
13 | TRBV7-9 | ASSMGTGTTYEQY
13 | TRBV19 | ASNPSRQGAGELF
11 | TRBV30 | AWSRQTTGELF